This is a list of T cell receptor beta chains from one sample in a study of T-cell memory formation after mild COVID-19. TCRdb itself ran the 5' RACE reads through MiXCR, one entry per CDR3 protein. Among some 330,000 distinct CDR3 sequences listed, approximately 21% were seen once. The sequenced material came from PBMCs or a T cell subset sorted from them (not recorded which). These receptors were obtained from an adult woman who had mild COVID-19 (a few samples of this study predate the infection). Cell type and time point are not known. Each CDR3 is given with its conserved first and last residue. The D gene is left open where the match is weak. Clone size is shown for a subset of rows, as once, few, many or a class of expanded clone.

v_gene	len	abundance	j_gene	d_gene	CDR3aa	CDR3nt
TRBV6-6	14	many	TRBJ2-3	TRBD2	CASRTSGFTDTQYF	TGTGCCAGCAGGACTAGCGGGTTCACAGATACGCAGTATTTT
TRBV7-6	14	few	TRBJ2-5	.	CASSPGLVKETQYF	TGTGCCAGCAGCCCTGGGTTGGTTAAGGAGACCCAGTACTTC
TRBV25-1	12	.	TRBJ1-1	TRBD1	CASSVTGIGAFF	TGTGCCAGCAGTGTGACAGGGATCGGGGCTTTCTTT
TRBV12-3/TRBV12-4	11	few	TRBJ1-1	.	CASSLPTEAFF	TGTGCCAGCAGTTTACCTACTGAAGCTTTCTTT
TRBV27	15	many	TRBJ2-1	.	CASSMRVLSYNEQFF	TGTGCCAGCAGTATGCGAGTCCTCTCCTACAATGAGCAGTTCTTC
TRBV12-3/TRBV12-4	13	.	TRBJ1-5	.	CASSLVGGQPQHF	TGTGCCAGCAGTTTAGTAGGGGGTCAGCCCCAGCATTTT
TRBV20-1	17	.	TRBJ1-6	.	CSASALERSSYNSPLHF	TGCAGTGCTAGCGCCCTGGAGAGAAGCTCCTATAATTCACCCCTCCACTTT
TRBV12-3/TRBV12-4	14	few	TRBJ1-5	TRBD1	CASSPRTGTQPQHF	TGTGCCAGCAGTCCGAGGACAGGGACACAGCCCCAGCATTTT
TRBV30	13	.	TRBJ2-7	TRBD2	CACTSGMGVGQYF	TGTGCCTGTACTAGCGGGATGGGAGTTGGGCAGTACTTC
TRBV5-1	11	.	TRBJ2-7	.	CASSGDQEQYF	TGCGCCAGCAGCGGGGACCAGGAGCAGTACTTC
TRBV6-1	17	.	TRBJ1-6	TRBD1	CASSEPGQGSYNSPLHF	TGTGCCAGCAGTGAACCCGGACAGGGCTCCTATAATTCACCCCTCCACTTT
TRBV25-1	14	few	TRBJ1-1	TRBD1	CASSGWDRGTEAFF	TGTGCCAGCAGTGGGTGGGACAGGGGGACTGAAGCTTTCTTT
TRBV12-3/TRBV12-4	15	few	TRBJ2-1	.	CASSPPGFSLDEQFF	TGTGCCAGCAGTCCCCCGGGCTTCTCCTTGGATGAGCAGTTCTTC
TRBV5-1	14	few	TRBJ1-1	TRBD1	CASSFAGQGTEAFF	TGCGCCAGCAGCTTCGCGGGACAGGGAACCGAAGCTTTCTTT
TRBV3-1	12	.	TRBJ2-3	.	CASSRHGDTQYF	TGTGCCAGCAGCCGCCACGGAGATACGCAGTATTTT